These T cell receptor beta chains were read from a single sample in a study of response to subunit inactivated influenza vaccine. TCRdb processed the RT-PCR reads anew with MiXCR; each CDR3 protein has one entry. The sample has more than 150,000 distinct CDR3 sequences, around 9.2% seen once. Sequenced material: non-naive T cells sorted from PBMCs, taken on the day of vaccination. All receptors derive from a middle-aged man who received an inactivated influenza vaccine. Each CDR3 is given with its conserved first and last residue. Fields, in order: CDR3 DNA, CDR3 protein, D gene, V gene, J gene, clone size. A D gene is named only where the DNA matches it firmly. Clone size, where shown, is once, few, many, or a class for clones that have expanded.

TGTGCCAGCAGCTTAGGGTGGGGCCGTGAGACCCAGTACTTC	CASSLGWGRETQYF	.	TRBV7-9	TRBJ2-5	.
TGTGCCAGCAGCTTAGCGCCGGGAACGAGCTCCTACGAGCAGTACTTC	CASSLAPGTSSYEQYF	.	TRBV7-2	TRBJ2-7	many
TGTGCCAGCAGAGAACAGCGTTTGGGAGAGCAGTACTTC	CASREQRLGEQYF	.	TRBV6-1	TRBJ2-7	many
TGTGCCAGCAGGGACCAGGGGGCGGGAAATTCACCCCTCCACTTT	CASRDQGAGNSPLHF	TRBD1	TRBV6-1	TRBJ1-6	.
TGTGCCACCAGGAACAGCACAGATACGCAGTATTTT	CATRNSTDTQYF	.	TRBV24-1	TRBJ2-3	.
TGTGCCACCAGCAGAGACAGGGGAGGTGAAAAACTGTTTTTT	CATSRDRGGEKLFF	.	TRBV15	TRBJ1-4	few
TGTGCCAGCAGCTCCGCGGAGCGATATGGCTACAATGAGCAGTTCTTC	CASSSAERYGYNEQFF	.	TRBV7-9	TRBJ2-1	many
TGTGCCAGCAGCTTAGCGTCGGGGCTAGGGAGCGAGCAGTACTTC	CASSLASGLGSEQYF	.	TRBV7-9	TRBJ2-7	few
TGCGCCAGCAGCCCCCCCGGGACGAATTCGGAGACCCAGTACTTC	CASSPPGTNSETQYF	.	TRBV4-1	TRBJ2-5	.
TGTGCCAGCAGCCTACAGGGGGCCCGAACTGCGCAGTATTTT	CASSLQGARTAQYF	TRBD1	TRBV12-3/TRBV12-4	TRBJ2-3	few
TGCAGTGCGCGAAGGGGGACAGTTAGCACAGATACGCAGTATTTT	CSARRGTVSTDTQYF	TRBD1	TRBV20-1	TRBJ2-3	.
TGTGCCAGCAGCTTGTCCGGGACTTGGGCGAATTCACCCCTCCACTTT	CASSLSGTWANSPLHF	.	TRBV7-9	TRBJ1-6	.
TGTGCCAGCAGCTTATTTGCGTTGGCGGCAACTAATGAAAAACTGTTTTTT	CASSLFALAATNEKLFF	.	TRBV7-2	TRBJ1-4	many
TGTGCCAGCTCACCCGACGTAGCGGGACCGAACACCGGGGAGCTGTTTTTT	CASSPDVAGPNTGELFF	TRBD2	TRBV18	TRBJ2-2	few
TGTGCCAGCAGCCCTTACCATGCAGCGGGAGGGCAAGAGACCCAGTACTTC	CASSPYHAAGGQETQYF	TRBD2	TRBV4-2	TRBJ2-5	many
TGCAGCGTTCTGTGGGACCTTAATGAAAAACTGTTTTTT	CSVLWDLNEKLFF	.	TRBV29-1	TRBJ1-4	few
TGTGCCATCAGTGGTACTAGCGGGCGGGGCCCCAATGAGCAGTTCTTC	CAISGTSGRGPNEQFF	TRBD2	TRBV10-3	TRBJ2-1	many